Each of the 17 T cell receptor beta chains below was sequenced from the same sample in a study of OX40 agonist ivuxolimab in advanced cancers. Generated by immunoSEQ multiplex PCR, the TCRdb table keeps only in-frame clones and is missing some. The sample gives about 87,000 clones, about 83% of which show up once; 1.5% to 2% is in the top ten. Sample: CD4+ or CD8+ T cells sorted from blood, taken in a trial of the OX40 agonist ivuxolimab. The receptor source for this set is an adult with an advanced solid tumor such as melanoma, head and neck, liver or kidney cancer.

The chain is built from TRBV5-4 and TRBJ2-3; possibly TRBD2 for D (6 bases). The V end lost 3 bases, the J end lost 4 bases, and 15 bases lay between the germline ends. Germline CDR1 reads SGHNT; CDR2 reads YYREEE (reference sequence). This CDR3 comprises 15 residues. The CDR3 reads CASSSPRLGPDTQYF. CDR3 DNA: TGTGCCAGCAGCTCGCCCCGACTAGGACCAGATACGCAGTATTTT.

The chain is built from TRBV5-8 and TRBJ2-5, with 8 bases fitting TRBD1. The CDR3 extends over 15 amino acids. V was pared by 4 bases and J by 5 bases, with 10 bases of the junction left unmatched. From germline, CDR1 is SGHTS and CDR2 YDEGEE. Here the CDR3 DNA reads TGTGCCAGCAGCACCCCGGGACAGGCTTTGGAGACCCAGTACTTC. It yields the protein CASSTPGQALETQYF.

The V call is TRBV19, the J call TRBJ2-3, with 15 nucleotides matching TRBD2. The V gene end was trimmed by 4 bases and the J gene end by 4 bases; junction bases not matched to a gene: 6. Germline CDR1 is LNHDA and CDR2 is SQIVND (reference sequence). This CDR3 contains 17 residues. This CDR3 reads CASSRSWTSGGADTQYF. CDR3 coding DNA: TGTGCCAGTAGTAGATCTTGGACTAGCGGGGGGGCAGATACGCAGTATTTT.

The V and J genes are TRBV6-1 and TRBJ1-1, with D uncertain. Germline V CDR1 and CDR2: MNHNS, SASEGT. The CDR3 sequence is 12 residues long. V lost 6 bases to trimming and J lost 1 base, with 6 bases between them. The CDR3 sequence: CASSPGNTEAFF. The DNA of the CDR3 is TGTGCCAGCAGCCCCGGGAACACTGAAGCTTTCTTT.

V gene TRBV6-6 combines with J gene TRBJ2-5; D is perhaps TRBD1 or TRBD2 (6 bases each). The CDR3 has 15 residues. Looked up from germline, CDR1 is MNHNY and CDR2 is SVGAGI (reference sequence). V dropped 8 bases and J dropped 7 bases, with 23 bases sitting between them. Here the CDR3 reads CASGRGGAGVGTQYF. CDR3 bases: TGTGCCAGCGGCCGAGGAGGGGCAGGGGTGGGGACCCAGTACTTC.

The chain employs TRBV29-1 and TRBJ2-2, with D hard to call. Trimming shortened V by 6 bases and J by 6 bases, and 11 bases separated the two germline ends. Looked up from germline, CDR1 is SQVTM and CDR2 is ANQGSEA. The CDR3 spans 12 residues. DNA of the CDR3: TGCAGCGTCCTCTCACCCCCCGGGGAGCTGTTTTTT. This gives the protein CSVLSPPGELFF.

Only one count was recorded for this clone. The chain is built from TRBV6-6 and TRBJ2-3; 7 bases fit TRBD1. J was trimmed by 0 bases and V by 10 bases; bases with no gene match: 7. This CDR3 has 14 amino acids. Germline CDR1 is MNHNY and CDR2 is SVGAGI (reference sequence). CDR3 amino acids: CATYSTGSTDTQYF. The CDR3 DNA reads TGTGCCACCTACTCGACAGGGAGCACAGATACGCAGTATTTT.

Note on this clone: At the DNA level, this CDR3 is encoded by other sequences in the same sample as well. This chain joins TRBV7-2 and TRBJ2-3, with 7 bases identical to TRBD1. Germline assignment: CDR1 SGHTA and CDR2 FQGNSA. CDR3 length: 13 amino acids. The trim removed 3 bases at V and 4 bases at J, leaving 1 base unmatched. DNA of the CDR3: TGTGCCAGCAGCTTCCAGGGGGCAGATACGCAGTATTTT. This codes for CASSFQGADTQYF. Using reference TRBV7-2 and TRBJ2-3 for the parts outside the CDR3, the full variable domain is GAGVSQSPSNKVTEKGKDVELRCDPISGHTALYWYRQSLGQGLEFLIYFQGNSAPDKSGLPSDRFSAERTGGSVSTLTIQRTQQEDSAVYLCASSFQGADTQYFGPGTRLTVL.

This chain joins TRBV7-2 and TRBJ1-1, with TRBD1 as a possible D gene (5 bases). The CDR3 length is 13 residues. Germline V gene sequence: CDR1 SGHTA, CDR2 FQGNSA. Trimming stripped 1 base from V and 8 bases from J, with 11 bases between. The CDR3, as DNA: TGTGCCAGCAGCTTAGGAGGGACCACAGAAGCTTTCTTT. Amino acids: CASSLGGTTEAFF.

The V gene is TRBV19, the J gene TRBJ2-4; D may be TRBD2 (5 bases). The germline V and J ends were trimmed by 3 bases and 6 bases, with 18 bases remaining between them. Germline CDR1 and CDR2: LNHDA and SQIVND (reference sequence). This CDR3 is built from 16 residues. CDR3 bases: TGTGCCAGTAGTATTAGAAGAGGACTCAGCGTAAACATTCAGTACTTC. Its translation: CASSIRRGLSVNIQYF.

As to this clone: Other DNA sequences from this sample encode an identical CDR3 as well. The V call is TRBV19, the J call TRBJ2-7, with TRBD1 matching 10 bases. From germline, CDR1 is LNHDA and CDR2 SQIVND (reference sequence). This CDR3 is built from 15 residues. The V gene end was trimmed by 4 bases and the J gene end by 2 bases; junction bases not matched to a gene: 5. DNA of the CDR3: TGTGCCAGTAGTACCTCCGGACAGGGGGCCTACGAGCAGTACTTC. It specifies CASSTSGQGAYEQYF.

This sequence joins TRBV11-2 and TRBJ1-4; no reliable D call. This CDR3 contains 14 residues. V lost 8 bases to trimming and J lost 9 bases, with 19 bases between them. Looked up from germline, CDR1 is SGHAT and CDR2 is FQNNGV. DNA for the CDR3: TGTGCCAGCGCCTTCGCCGCGGGGAATCAAAAACTGTTTTTT. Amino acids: CASAFAAGNQKLFF.

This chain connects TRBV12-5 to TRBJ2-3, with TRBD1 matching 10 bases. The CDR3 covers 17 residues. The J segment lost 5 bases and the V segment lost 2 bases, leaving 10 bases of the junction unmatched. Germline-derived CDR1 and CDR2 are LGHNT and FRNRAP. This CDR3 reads CASGLTRQGAEEDTQYF. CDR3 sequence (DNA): TGTGCTAGTGGTTTGACGCGACAGGGGGCTGAAGAAGATACGCAGTATTTT. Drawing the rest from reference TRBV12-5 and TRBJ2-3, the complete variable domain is DARVTQTPRHKVTEMGQEVTMRCQPILGHNTVFWYRQTMMQGLELLAYFRNRAPLDDSGMPKDRFSAEMPDATLATLKIQPSEPRDSAVYFCASGLTRQGAEEDTQYFGPGTRLTVL.

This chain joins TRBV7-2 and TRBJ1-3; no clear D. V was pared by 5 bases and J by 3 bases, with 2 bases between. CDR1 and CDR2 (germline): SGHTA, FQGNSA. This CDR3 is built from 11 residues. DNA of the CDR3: TGTGCCAGCAGCCTTGGAAACACCATATATTTT. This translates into CASSLGNTIYF.

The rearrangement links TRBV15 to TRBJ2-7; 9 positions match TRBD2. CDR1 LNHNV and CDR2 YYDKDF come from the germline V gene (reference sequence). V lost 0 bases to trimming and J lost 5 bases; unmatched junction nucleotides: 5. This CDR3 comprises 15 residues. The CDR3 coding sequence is TGTGCCACCAGCAGAGATATGGCTAGCGGGAACGAGCAGTACTTC. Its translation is CATSRDMASGNEQYF.

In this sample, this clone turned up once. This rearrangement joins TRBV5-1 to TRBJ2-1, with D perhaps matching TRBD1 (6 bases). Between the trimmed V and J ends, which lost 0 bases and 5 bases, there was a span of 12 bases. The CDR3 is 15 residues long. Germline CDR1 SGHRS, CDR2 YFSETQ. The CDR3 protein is CASSLAPDSNNEQFF. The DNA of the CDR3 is TGCGCCAGCAGCTTGGCCCCGGACAGTAACAATGAGCAGTTCTTC. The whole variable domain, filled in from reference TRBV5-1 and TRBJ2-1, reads KAGVTQTPRYLIKTRGQQVTLSCSPISGHRSVSWYQQTPGQGLQFLFEYFSETQRNKGNFPGRFSGRQFSNSRSEMNVSTLELGDSALYLCASSLAPDSNNEQFFGPGTRLTVL.

CDR3 nucleotide sequence: TGCAGCGTTGTAAGTACCCCCGGAGAGACCCAGTACTTC. Encoded protein: CSVVSTPGETQYF. The V call is TRBV29-1, the J call TRBJ2-5; unclear D gene. The ends were cut back, 4 bases at V and 4 bases at J, with 13 bases in the middle. The germline gives CDR1 SQVTM, CDR2 ANQGSEA. This CDR3 is built from 13 residues. The full variable domain, its missing parts supplied by reference TRBV29-1 and TRBJ2-5, is SAVISQKPSRDICQRGTSLTIQCQVDSQVTMMFWYRQQPGQSLTLIATANQGSEATYESGFVIDKFPISRPNLTFSTLTVSNMSPEDSSIYLCSVVSTPGETQYFGPGTRLLVL.